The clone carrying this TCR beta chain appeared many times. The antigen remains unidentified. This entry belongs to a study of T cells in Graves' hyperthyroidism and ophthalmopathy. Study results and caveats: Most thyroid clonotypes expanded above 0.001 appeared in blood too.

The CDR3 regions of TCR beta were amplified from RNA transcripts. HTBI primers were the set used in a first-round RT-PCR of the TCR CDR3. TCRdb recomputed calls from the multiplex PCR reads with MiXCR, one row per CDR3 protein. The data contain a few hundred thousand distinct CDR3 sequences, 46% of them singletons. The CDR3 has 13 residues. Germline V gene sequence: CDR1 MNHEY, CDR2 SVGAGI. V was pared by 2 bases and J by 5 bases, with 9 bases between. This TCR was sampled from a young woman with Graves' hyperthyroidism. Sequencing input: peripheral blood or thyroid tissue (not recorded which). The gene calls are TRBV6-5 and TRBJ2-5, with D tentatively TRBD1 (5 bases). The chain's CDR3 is CASSYRGMETQYF. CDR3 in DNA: TGTGCCAGCAGTTACAGGGGAATGGAGACCCAGTACTTC.